This T cell receptor (beta chain) derives from a study of beta chain features in type 1 diabetes (dated by TCRdb to the late 2010s). About the investigation overall: Patients and healthy donors did not differ in mean age, gender distribution, total cell number or subset yield. A total of roughly 98,000,000 sorted cells were examined across all samples, and a strong correlation was observed between cell number per subset and RNA yield. The study compared the TCRB repertoires of sorted circulating CD4+ T cell subsets in recently diagnosed type 1 diabetes patients with those in matched healthy donors. Regulatory and stem cell-like memory subsets were isolated from only 8 patients and 8 healthy donors, whereas naive and central memory subsets came from all 30 or so donors. General findings and caveats noted by the study authors: Because cDNA rather than genomic DNA was sequenced, highly expressing activated cells could have been over-represented, although no difference in activation and CD3 levels was found between groups. Shorter templates might have been favored by PCR, but patient and control samples were amplified and corrected together, so both groups would have been affected equally by any skew. Because small numbers of individuals were included in the HLA sub-analyses, any influence of HLA type on TCRB rearrangement was left unresolved. At VDJ recombination sites, patients with type 1 diabetes made fewer insertions and deleted more nucleotides, a pattern implying thymic rearrangement abnormalities. A moderate but significant shortening of TCRB CDR3 length was observed in type 1 diabetes patients in all four CD4+ subsets. Naive, central memory and regulatory TCRB repertoires appeared to be more similar among patients than among healthy donors.

A remark on this clone: What antigen it recognizes has not been identified. No much larger clone is present one base from it, and per-base qualities are unavailable.

Each donor gave one peripheral blood draw, roughly 110 mL on average, collected into heparinised tubes. Naive, central memory, regulatory and stem cell-like memory CD4+ T cells were sorted on a BD FACSAria II using a panel including CD45RO, CCR7, CD25, CD127, CD95 and CD27. A purity above 98% was achieved for all sorted populations. Right away, PBMCs were isolated by Lymphoprep density gradient centrifugation and were stained directly, with no culture step. So that batch effects would be minimized, each experiment stained and sorted samples in pairs, pairing one healthy donor with one patient. For CDR1 and CDR2, the germline V gene lists MGHDK and SYGVNS. Counted from cysteine to phenylalanine, this CDR3 has 17 amino acids. The sequence is cut down to CDR3 DNA, 51 bases in frame from base 1. Compared with germline, V lacks 0 bases and J lacks 5 bases; bases without a gene match: 6. All of the isolated RNA was reverse transcribed with the High Capacity cDNA Reverse Transcription Kit, so expressed TCRB transcripts were sequenced. Deep immunoSEQ sequencing was applied to naive, central memory and regulatory T cell samples, giving an average of roughly 3.5 million total reads per sample. Sorted cells were lysed in RLT buffer and RNA was extracted with DNase-treated RNeasy Micro or Mini kits, depending on cell number. To prevent cross-contamination, every cell subset was processed on its own, while patient and healthy donor samples were processed together. Using the immunoSEQ multiplex PCR, TCRB sequences were amplified from cDNA into 87-bp fragments spanning the CDR3 region. The amplicons were sequenced using the Illumina HiSeq platform. Under the source paper's analysis protocol: Synthetic template baselines were used to correct PCR bias computationally, reads within Hamming distance 2 were collapsed, and singletons that could not be merged were discarded. Reads were aligned against IMGT to assign V, D and J genes, CDR3 length and insertions or deletions at six rearrangement sites. Within each subset, clonotype counts were normalized to sorted cell number, after which true diversity and Gini coefficients were computed with the tcR R package. Repertoire sharing was quantified using the overlap coefficient calculated on TCRB nucleotide sequences. Out-of-frame TCRB sequences from naive cells were analyzed to stand in for the pre-selection repertoire. Here the immuneACCESS table is served through TCRdb, limited to in-frame sequences with V and J called. Missing clones are a known gap in these copies; in checked studies unresolved V genes cover under half, and the rest lacks a known reason. V and J calls and clone size are as listed in that table; D and trimming were resolved from the DNA. This sample holds under 300,000 clones; around 13% were observed only once. The top ten hold around 0.019% of the sample.

The chain links TRBV25-1 with TRBJ2-3; 12 bases in the junction line up with TRBD2. Sample: naive CD4+ T cells from blood. The cell subset or site label here, explained by the study, means: true naive CD4+ T cells. The receptor comes from a man aged 25-40 years with type 1 diabetes. The CDR3 protein sequence reads: CASSEYGGLAGGDTQYF. The nucleotide sequence is given as TGTGCCAGCAGTGAATATGGGGGACTAGCGGGTGGAGATACGCAGTATTTT. Here the CDR3 is joined to the reference TRBV25-1 and TRBJ2-3 genes, and the full variable domain is: EADIYQTPRYLVIGTGKKITLECSQTMGHDKMYWYQQDPGMELHLIHYSYGVNSTEKGDLSSESTVSRIRTEHFPLTLESARPSHTSQYLCASSEYGGLAGGDTQYFGPGTRLTVL.